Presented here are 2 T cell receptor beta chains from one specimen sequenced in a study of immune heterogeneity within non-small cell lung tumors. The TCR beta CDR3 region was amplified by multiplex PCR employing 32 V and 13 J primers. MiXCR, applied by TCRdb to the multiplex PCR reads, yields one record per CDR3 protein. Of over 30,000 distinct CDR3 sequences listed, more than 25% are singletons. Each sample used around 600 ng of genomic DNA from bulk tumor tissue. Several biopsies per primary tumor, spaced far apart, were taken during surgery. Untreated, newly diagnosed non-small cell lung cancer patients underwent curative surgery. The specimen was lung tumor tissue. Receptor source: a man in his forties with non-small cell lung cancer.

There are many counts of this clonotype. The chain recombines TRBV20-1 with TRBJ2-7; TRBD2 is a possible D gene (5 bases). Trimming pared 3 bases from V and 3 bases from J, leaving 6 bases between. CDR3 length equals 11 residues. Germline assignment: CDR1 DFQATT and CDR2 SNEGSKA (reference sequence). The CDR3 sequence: CSASRGYEQYF. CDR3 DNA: TGCAGTGCTAGTCGGGGCTACGAGCAGTACTTC.

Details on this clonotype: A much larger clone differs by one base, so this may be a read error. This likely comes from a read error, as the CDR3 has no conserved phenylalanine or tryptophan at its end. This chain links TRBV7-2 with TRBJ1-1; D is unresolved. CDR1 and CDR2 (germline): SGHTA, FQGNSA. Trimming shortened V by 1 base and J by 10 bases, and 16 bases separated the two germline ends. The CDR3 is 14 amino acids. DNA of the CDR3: TGTGCCAGCAGCTTAGGACCGGGGAGTCATGGAGCTTTCATT. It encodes CASSLGPGSHGAFI.